A single sample is the source of the 29 T cell receptor beta chains below, sequenced in a study of control samples from healthy donors and cancer patients. The method was immunoSEQ multiplex PCR; TCRdb's version includes in-frame clones alone and lacks a portion of them. The table lists 110,000 or so clones, about nine tenths of them singletons. Sequencing was done on a sample of blood. These receptors were taken from a human donor in good health. The donor label of this sample is uncertain.

The J gene is TRBJ1-5, the V gene TRBV6-1; 7 bases fit TRBD1. Per the germline V gene, CDR1 is MNHNS and CDR2 is SASEGT. V shed 2 bases and J 7 bases; nucleotides not matched to a gene: 8. The CDR3 totals 15 residues. CDR3 coding DNA: TGTGCCAGCAGTGAATTTCAAGGGGGCCGGCAGCCCCAGCATTTT. This sequence encodes CASSEFQGGRQPQHF.

This chain links TRBV18 with TRBJ2-7, with 8 bases aligning to TRBD2. The V gene end was trimmed by 6 bases and the J gene end by 1 base; junction bases not matched to a gene: 5. The length of the CDR3 is 14 residues. The germline V gene encodes CDR1 KGHSH and CDR2 LQKENI. The CDR3 reads CASSLREGSYEQYF. The CDR3 DNA sequence: TGTGCCAGCTCCCTACGGGAGGGTTCCTACGAGCAGTACTTC.

The chain is built from TRBV5-4 and TRBJ2-3; TRBD2 aligns across 10 bases. The CDR3 has 20 amino acids. Germline V gives CDR1 SGHNT, CDR2 YYREEE (reference sequence). Unmatched junction bases numbered 17, after V lost 4 bases and J lost 0 bases. Here the CDR3 reads CASSQRVAGGRTTSTDTQYF. The CDR3 DNA is TGTGCCAGCAGCCAGCGGGTAGCGGGGGGCCGTACCACGAGCACAGATACGCAGTATTTT.

This chain uses TRBV27 with TRBJ2-7; the D gene could be TRBD1 or TRBD2 (5 bases each). V shed 5 bases and J shed 3 bases, with 17 bases lying between them. The CDR3 runs 15 residues. CDR1 and CDR2 (germline): MNHEY, SMNVEV (reference sequence). The CDR3 nucleotides are TGTGCCAGCAGTCCGGGACGAACCCCCCTCTACGAGCAGTACTTC. This translates into CASSPGRTPLYEQYF.

V and J are TRBV24-1 and TRBJ2-2; tentative D call: TRBD1 (5 bases). In germline, CDR1 is KGHDR, CDR2 SFDVKD. With 5 bases removed from V and 4 bases from J, the gap between germline ends came to 13 bases. CDR3 length equals 15 residues. CDR3 sequence reads: CATSAAQGGTGELFF. DNA of the CDR3: TGTGCCACCAGTGCCGCCCAGGGTGGCACCGGGGAGCTGTTTTTT.

The rearrangement joins TRBV6-5 to TRBJ1-6, with no clear D. V lost 7 bases and J 6 bases, leaving 16 bases between the germline ends. The CDR3 length is 15 residues. Per the germline V gene, CDR1 is MNHEY and CDR2 is SVGAGI. The CDR3 reads CASNLPTFPNSPLHF. The DNA of the CDR3 is TGTGCCAGCAACCTTCCGACATTTCCTAATTCACCCCTCCACTTT.

The genes are TRBV6-6 and TRBJ2-1; maybe TRBD2 (6 bases). CDR3 length: 16 residues. Per the germline V gene, CDR1 is MNHNY and CDR2 is SVGAGI (reference sequence). The V end lost 2 bases, the J end lost 0 bases, and 11 bases lay between the germline ends. As DNA, the CDR3 is TGTGCCAGCAGTTACGAGGGGAGGAGCTCCTACAATGAGCAGTTCTTC. This encodes CASSYEGRSSYNEQFF.

V is TRBV5-1 and J is TRBJ2-5; D may be TRBD1 (6 bases). From germline, CDR1 is SGHRS and CDR2 YFSETQ. V was shortened by 6 bases and J by 3 bases, with 12 bases between the two germline ends. The CDR3 is 13 amino acids. CDR3 nucleotides: TGCGCCAGCAATGAGAGGACAGAAGAGACCCAGTACTTC. Amino acids: CASNERTEETQYF.

The J gene is TRBJ2-5, the V gene TRBV2, with D tentatively TRBD1 (6 bases). Trimming removed 3 bases at V and 5 bases at J, with 13 bases between. Germline V CDR1 and CDR2: SNHLY, FYNNEI. This CDR3 region has 14 residues. The CDR3 DNA reads as TGTGCCAGCAGTGAGAGACAGGTTGGGGAGACCCAGTACTTC. Translation gives CASSERQVGETQYF.

The chain links TRBV15 to TRBJ1-2; D unclear. Germline lookup yields CDR1 LNHNV and CDR2 YYDKDF (reference sequence). Trimming left V 7 bases short and J 2 bases short, with 26 bases between. CDR3 size: 18 residues. The CDR3 region is CATNPEGLTTLANYGYTF. The CDR3 DNA reads as TGTGCCACCAACCCCGAGGGCCTGACTACTTTAGCCAACTATGGCTACACCTTC.

V gene TRBV19 combines with J gene TRBJ1-2, with 7 bases that match TRBD1. This CDR3 has 12 amino acids. CDR1 and CDR2 from the germline V gene are LNHDA and SQIVND (reference sequence). After removal of 7 bases from V and 7 bases from J, the junction contained 6 bases not matched to a gene. The DNA of the CDR3 is TGTGCCAGTACGACAGGGTGGGGTGGCTACACCTTC. This translates into CASTTGWGGYTF.

This clone was picked up a small number of times. The V gene is TRBV19, the J gene TRBJ1-5, with D tentatively TRBD1 (5 bases). The V gene's germline CDR1 is LNHDA and CDR2 SQIVND (reference sequence). Trimming left V 4 bases short and J 4 bases short, with 8 bases between. The CDR3 covers 13 residues. DNA for the CDR3: TGTGCCAGTAGTACGTGGGGGAATCAGCCCCAGCATTTT. Encoded protein: CASSTWGNQPQHF.

Written as DNA, the CDR3 is TGTGCCAGCAGCTTGACACATGGGAACTATGGCTACACCTTC. Its protein product is CASSLTHGNYGYTF. This rearrangement joins TRBV5-8 to TRBJ1-2, with unresolved D. The CDR3 length is 14 residues. V was clipped by 1 base and J by 2 bases, with 9 bases between them. Germline V gene lookup returns CDR1 SGHTS and CDR2 YDEGEE.

The chain joins TRBV3-1 (or the pseudogene TRBV3-2) to TRBJ2-3, with 11 bases that match TRBD1. With V trimmed by 3 bases and J by 4 bases, 6 bases remained unmatched. Germline V CDR1 and CDR2: LGHDT, YNNKEL (reference sequence). This CDR3 comprises 16 residues. The CDR3 is CASSQGQGVSADTQYF. For the CDR3, the DNA is TGTGCCAGCAGCCAGGGACAGGGGGTATCGGCAGATACGCAGTATTTT.

This clone was seen a few times. The gene calls are TRBV5-1 and TRBJ1-1; tentatively, D is TRBD1 (6 bases). The length of the CDR3 is 14 residues. CDR1 and CDR2 from the germline V gene are SGHRS and YFSETQ. V was clipped by 6 bases and J by 0 bases, with 12 bases between them. CDR3 nucleotide sequence: TGCGCCAGCACTTGGACAGACATGAACACTGAAGCTTTCTTT. This translates into CASTWTDMNTEAFF.

The chain couples TRBV7-3 to TRBJ2-1; no definite D call. This CDR3 is built from 15 residues. Trimming cost V 2 bases and J 4 bases, with 12 bases left between them. Germline CDR1 and CDR2: SGHTA and FQGTGA. The DNA for the CDR3 is TGTGCCAGCAGCTTAGGAGTGGGTTCATACAATGAGCAGTTCTTC. It codes for CASSLGVGSYNEQFF.

The rearrangement joins TRBV27 to TRBJ1-2; D ambiguous. Germline values: CDR1 MNHEY, CDR2 SMNVEV (reference sequence). This CDR3 is 11 amino acids long. The V end was cut by 5 bases, the J end by 4 bases, with 5 bases between. The CDR3 loop reads CASSRGYGYTF. The CDR3 DNA follows: TGTGCCAGCAGTCGCGGCTATGGCTACACCTTC.

This clone showed up just a few times. The chain has TRBV6-4 and TRBJ1-6; D is perhaps TRBD1 (5 bases). Per germline, CDR1 MRHNA and CDR2 SNTAGT. CDR3 size: 14 residues. Trimming stripped 4 bases from V and 5 bases from J, with 9 bases between. CDR3 nucleotides: TGTGCCAGCAGTGTGTCACAGGATAATTCACCCCTCCACTTT. It translates to CASSVSQDNSPLHF.

In DNA form, the CDR3 reads TGTGCCAGCAGCCGGAAGACAGGGGTGAGCTCCTATAATTCACCCCTCCACTTT. Translated: CASSRKTGVSSYNSPLHF. This chain joins TRBV14 and TRBJ1-6; 8 positions agree with TRBD1. The V segment lost 4 bases and the J segment 0 bases; nucleotides outside the gene matches: 8. The CDR3 contains 18 residues. Germline V CDR1 and CDR2: SGHDN, FVKESK.

This chain joins TRBV29-1 and TRBJ1-1; D not resolved. V shed 8 bases and J shed 0 bases, with 19 bases lying between them. The CDR3 covers 15 residues. Per the germline V gene, CDR1 is SQVTM and CDR2 is ANQGSEA. Written as DNA, the CDR3 is TGCAGCCCCCGTATTGTTTTAGGTTTGAACACTGAAGCTTTCTTT. Translation gives CSPRIVLGLNTEAFF.

The chain has TRBV7-8 and TRBJ1-1, with a weak D call TRBD1 (5 bases). Germline V gene lookup returns CDR1 SGHVS and CDR2 FQNEAQ. V lost 2 bases to trimming and J lost 2 bases, with 12 bases between them. This CDR3 contains 15 residues. The CDR3 spells CASSLSPRGNTEAFF. In DNA form, the CDR3 reads TGTGCCAGCAGCTTATCACCTCGGGGCAACACTGAAGCTTTCTTT.

The chain combines TRBV5-1 with TRBJ1-2, with D perhaps TRBD1 (6 bases). The germline CDR1 and CDR2 sequences are SGHRS and YFSETQ. V gave up 3 bases and J gave up 7 bases, with 16 bases separating them. This CDR3 has 14 residues. The CDR3 protein is CASSSGQSQTGYTF. The DNA for the CDR3 is TGCGCCAGCAGCTCCGGACAGTCACAGACTGGCTACACCTTC.

The rearrangement links TRBV30 to TRBJ1-4; D call uncertain. Trimming removed 2 bases at V and 8 bases at J, with 9 bases between. The CDR3 totals 12 residues. Germline V gene data show CDR1 as GTSNPN and CDR2 as SVGIG (reference sequence). CDR3 protein: CAWSLLGEKLFF. CDR3 in DNA: TGTGCCTGGAGTCTTTTAGGGGAAAAACTGTTTTTT.

The rearrangement uses TRBV29-1 and TRBJ1-2; D is possibly TRBD1 (5 bases). V was pared by 4 bases and J by 2 bases, with 11 bases between. The CDR3 covers 13 residues. The V gene's germline CDR1 is SQVTM and CDR2 ANQGSEA. The CDR3 sequence: CSVAGGGNYGYTF. DNA of the CDR3: TGCAGCGTTGCCGGTGGGGGGAACTATGGCTACACCTTC.

V and J are TRBV21-1 and TRBJ1-5. TRBV21-1 is annotated as a pseudogene. This CDR3 spans 14 amino acids. Here the CDR3 reads CASSTRTLLQPQHF. The CDR3 DNA reads as TGTGCCAGCAGCACCCGGACCCTCCTTCAGCCCCAGCATTTT.

V usage is TRBV18 and J usage is TRBJ2-1; 9 bases align to TRBD2. This CDR3 contains 15 residues. The germline CDR1 and CDR2 sequences are KGHSH and LQKENI. J gave up 4 bases and V 5 bases, and 6 bases lay outside the gene matches. The chain's CDR3 is CASSALTSGYNEQFF. The CDR3 DNA follows: TGTGCCAGCTCAGCCTTGACTAGCGGTTACAATGAGCAGTTCTTC.

The V call is TRBV12-5, the J call TRBJ1-2; D not certain. V lost 0 bases and J lost 4, with 6 bases in between. The CDR3 runs to 13 residues. Germline loops: CDR1 LGHNT, CDR2 FRNRAP. The chain's CDR3 is CASGLVLGYGYTF. The CDR3 DNA reads TGTGCTAGTGGTTTGGTACTCGGCTATGGCTACACCTTC.

The chain employs TRBV7-9 and TRBJ1-6, with 7 positions matching TRBD1. This CDR3 is built from 14 residues. The V gene end was trimmed by 3 bases and the J gene end by 7 bases; junction bases not matched to a gene: 3. In germline, CDR1 is SEHNR, CDR2 FQNEAQ (reference sequence). CDR3 coding DNA: TGTGCCAGCAGCTTTGGGACAGCCAATTCACCCCTCCACTTT. Translating it yields CASSFGTANSPLHF. The whole variable domain, remainder taken from reference TRBV7-9 and TRBJ1-6, is DTGVSQNPRHKITKRGQNVTFRCDPISEHNRLYWYRQTLGQGPEFLTYFQNEAQLEKSRLLSDRFSAERPKGSFSTLEIQRTEQGDSAMYLCASSFGTANSPLHFGNGTRLTVT.

This chain connects TRBV6-2 or TRBV6-3 to TRBJ1-1; tentatively, D is TRBD1 (6 bases). The CDR3 totals 13 residues. Germline CDR1 reads MNHEY; CDR2 reads SVGEGT. Trimming stripped 4 bases from V and 4 bases from J, with 10 bases between. This chain's CDR3 is CASSSNRVTEAFF. As DNA, the CDR3 is TGTGCCAGCAGTTCGAACAGGGTCACTGAAGCTTTCTTT.